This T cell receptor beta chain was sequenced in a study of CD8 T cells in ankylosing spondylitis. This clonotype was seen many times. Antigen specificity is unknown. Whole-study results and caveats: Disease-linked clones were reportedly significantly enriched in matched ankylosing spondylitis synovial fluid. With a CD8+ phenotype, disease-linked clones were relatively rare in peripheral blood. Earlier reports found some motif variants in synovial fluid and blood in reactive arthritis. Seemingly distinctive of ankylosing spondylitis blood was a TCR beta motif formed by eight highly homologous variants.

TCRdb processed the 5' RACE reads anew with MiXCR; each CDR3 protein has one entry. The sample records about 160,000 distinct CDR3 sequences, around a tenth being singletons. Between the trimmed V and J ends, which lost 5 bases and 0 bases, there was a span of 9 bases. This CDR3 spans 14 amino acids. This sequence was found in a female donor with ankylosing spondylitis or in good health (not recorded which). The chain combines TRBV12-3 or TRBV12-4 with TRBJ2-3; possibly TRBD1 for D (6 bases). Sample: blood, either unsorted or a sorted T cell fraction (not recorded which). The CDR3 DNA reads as TGTGCCAGCAGTCGACAGGCTAGCACAGATACGCAGTATTTT. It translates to CASSRQASTDTQYF.